This passage covers 22 T cell receptor beta chains from one sample sequenced in a study of blood T cell repertoires in COVID-19. The repertoire was sequenced with immunoSEQ multiplex PCR; TCRdb's copy has only in-frame clones and lacks some. This table has about 150,000 clones, 84% appearing once. Material for sequencing was peripheral blood. The receptors shown here come from a man aged 25 to 40 with COVID-19, enrolled during active disease.

The V gene is TRBV11-3, the J gene TRBJ2-7; 10 bases are a match to TRBD1. The CDR3 runs 15 residues. Germline CDR1 SGHNT, CDR2 YENEEA. With 5 bases clipped from V and 4 bases from J, the junction kept 8 bases outside the gene matches. CDR3 loop: CASSQHPGQGYEQYF. The CDR3 DNA sequence: TGTGCCAGCAGCCAACACCCGGGACAGGGGTACGAGCAGTACTTC.

The chain carries TRBV7-3 and TRBJ2-1; D not resolved. The CDR3 loop spans 12 amino acids. Germline lookup yields CDR1 SGHTA and CDR2 FQGTGA. The V gene lost 1 base and the J gene lost 8 bases, with 6 bases spanning the gap. The CDR3 DNA is TGTGCCAGCAGCTTAATGGGCGATGAGCAGTTCTTC. Amino acids: CASSLMGDEQFF.

This clone has only one observation. The chain recombines TRBV2 with TRBJ2-1, with a weak D call TRBD1 (5 bases). Per germline, CDR1 SNHLY and CDR2 FYNNEI. V was clipped by 0 bases and J by 6 bases, with 18 bases between them. CDR3 length: 17 amino acids. CDR3 sequence: CASSEALGELRGNEQFF. CDR3 sequence (DNA): TGTGCCAGCAGTGAAGCGCTTGGGGAATTAAGGGGCAATGAGCAGTTCTTC.

The chain recombines TRBV27 with TRBJ1-1; D is ambiguous. From germline, CDR1 is MNHEY and CDR2 SMNVEV (reference sequence). V was cut by 6 bases and J by 1 base, with 6 bases left in between. The CDR3 covers 12 residues. The CDR3 reads CASRRQNTEAFF. In DNA, the CDR3 is TGTGCCAGCAGGCGACAGAACACTGAAGCTTTCTTT.

The chain employs TRBV28 and TRBJ2-7; 9 bases are shared with TRBD2. Unmatched junction bases numbered 8, after V lost 6 bases and J lost 2 bases. This CDR3 spans 15 amino acids. Germline CDR1 reads MDHEN; CDR2 reads SYDVKM. CDR3 nucleotides: TGTGCCAGCAGCCCCCCTCCTAGCGGGACCTACGAGCAGTACTTC. Residues: CASSPPPSGTYEQYF.

This clone was recorded a few times. This chain links TRBV2 with TRBJ1-5; possibly TRBD1 for D (6 bases). Trimming cost V 8 bases and J 6 bases, with 11 bases left between them. Germline CDR1 SNHLY, CDR2 FYNNEI. This CDR3 comprises 12 residues. CDR3 in amino acids: CASGQMGQPQHF. As DNA, the CDR3 is TGTGCCAGCGGACAGATGGGTCAGCCCCAGCATTTT. The complete variable domain, with remaining parts taken from reference TRBV2 and TRBJ1-5, reads EPEVTQTPSHQVTQMGQEVILRCVPISNHLYFYWYRQILGQKVEFLVSFYNNEISEKSEIFDDQFSVERPDGSNFTLKIRSTKLEDSAMYFCASGQMGQPQHFGDGTRLSIL.

The V and J genes are TRBV6-5 and TRBJ1-2; D might be TRBD1 (5 bases). The V gene lost 0 bases and the J gene lost 8 bases, with 19 bases spanning the gap. Germline CDR1 reads MNHEY; CDR2 reads SVGAGI. The CDR3 is 16 residues long. CDR3 residues: CASSYSWAGSGRGYTF. The CDR3 DNA reads as TGTGCCAGCAGTTACTCGTGGGCAGGGTCGGGTCGAGGCTACACCTTC.

V and J are TRBV6-5 and TRBJ2-1, with D tentatively TRBD2 (6 bases). Germline assignment: CDR1 MNHEY and CDR2 SVGAGI. The V gene lost 8 bases and the J gene lost 13 bases, with 21 bases spanning the gap. The CDR3 extends over 13 amino acids. CDR3 nucleotide sequence: TGTGCCAGCGCCCCCCTGTACGGGAGTGGCCAGTTCTTC. Amino acids: CASAPLYGSGQFF.

This clone was counted once. V usage is TRBV10-2 and J usage is TRBJ2-7; 7 nucleotides align to TRBD2. Per germline, CDR1 WSHSY and CDR2 SAAADI. After removal of 6 bases from V and 5 bases from J, the junction contained 4 bases not matched to a gene. This CDR3 contains 12 residues. The CDR3 region is CASSSREDEQYF. The CDR3 region has the DNA TGCGCCAGCAGCTCCCGGGAGGACGAGCAGTACTTC.

The V and J genes are TRBV19 and TRBJ1-1; TRBD1 is a possible D gene (5 bases). V lost 1 base and J 2 bases, leaving 11 bases between the germline ends. The CDR3 loop spans 15 amino acids. Per the germline V gene, CDR1 is LNHDA and CDR2 is SQIVND (reference sequence). CDR3 loop: CASSIAGTANTEAFF. CDR3 nucleotides: TGTGCCAGTAGTATAGCGGGGACTGCCAACACTGAAGCTTTCTTT.

The chain is built from TRBV20-1 and TRBJ2-7; weak D call: TRBD1 (5 bases). V was cut by 3 bases and J by 2 bases, with 23 bases left in between. Germline CDR1 DFQATT, CDR2 SNEGSKA (reference sequence). There are 17 residues in the CDR3. CDR3 sequence (DNA): TGCAGTGCTAGTTTAGAACCACTTTGGGGCAGAGCCTACGAGCAGTACTTC. It translates to CSASLEPLWGRAYEQYF.

By share of the sample, this clone is medium-sized. Other DNA sequences of this sample code for an identical CDR3. This sequence joins TRBV6-5 and TRBJ1-1; the match to TRBD1 covers 9 bases. V shed 0 bases and J 4 bases; nucleotides not matched to a gene: 3. CDR3 length: 15 residues. Germline loops: CDR1 MNHEY, CDR2 SVGAGI. CDR3 DNA sequence: TGTGCCAGCAGTTACTCGACAGGGGGAGGCACTGAAGCTTTCTTT. It codes for CASSYSTGGGTEAFF.

The CDR3 nucleotides read TGTGCCAGCAGCCGAGTGGATGTGTATGCGGATGGCTACACCTTC. Amino acid sequence: CASSRVDVYADGYTF. This chain uses TRBV5-4 with TRBJ1-2; D not resolved. Deletions cut 4 bases from V and 6 bases from J, with 19 bases between. Looked up from germline, CDR1 is SGHNT and CDR2 is YYREEE (reference sequence). The CDR3 spans 15 residues.

This rearrangement joins TRBV11-2 to TRBJ1-2; D uncertain. V lost 5 bases and J lost 0, with 7 bases in between. The germline V gene has CDR1 SGHAT and CDR2 FQNNGV. The CDR3 sequence is 13 residues long. The chain's CDR3 is CASSPQANYGYTF. The CDR3 nucleotides read TGTGCCAGCAGCCCTCAGGCTAACTATGGCTACACCTTC.

The chain carries TRBV29-1 and TRBJ2-7; 13 bases map to TRBD2. Trimming cost V 5 bases and J 2 bases; bases outside gene matches: 3. The CDR3 is 14 amino acids. CDR1 SQVTM and CDR2 ANQGSEA come from the germline V gene. CDR3 DNA sequence: TGCAGCGTTTCCACTAGCGGGAGGGCCTACGAGCAGTACTTC. It yields the protein CSVSTSGRAYEQYF.

The rearrangement uses TRBV27 and TRBJ2-1, with 9 bases that match TRBD1. CDR1 and CDR2 from the germline V gene are MNHEY and SMNVEV (reference sequence). The J segment lost 8 bases and the V segment lost 7 bases, leaving 12 bases of the junction unmatched. The CDR3 is 15 residues long. CDR3 sequence: CASILMTGGKDEQFF. The CDR3 nucleotides read TGTGCCAGCATACTAATGACAGGGGGTAAGGATGAGCAGTTCTTC.

The rearrangement links TRBV11-2 to TRBJ1-1; no definite D call. This CDR3 has 13 residues. The germline V and J ends were trimmed by 5 bases and 0 bases, with 7 bases remaining between them. Germline V gene data show CDR1 as SGHAT and CDR2 as FQNNGV. The CDR3 sequence: CASSQHLNTEAFF. CDR3 nucleotides: TGTGCCAGCAGCCAACACCTGAACACTGAAGCTTTCTTT. Full variable domain (rest looked up from reference TRBV11-2 and TRBJ1-1): EAGVAQSPRYKIIEKRQSVAFWCNPISGHATLYWYQQILGQGPKLLIQFQNNGVVDDSQLPKDRFSAERLKGVDSTLKIQPAKLEDSAVYLCASSQHLNTEAFFGQGTRLTVV.

J is TRBJ2-7 and V is TRBV2; 8 nucleotides agree with TRBD2. This CDR3 has 13 amino acids. V shed 6 bases, J shed 7 bases, and the junction held 8 bases outside the gene matches. CDR1 is SNHLY, CDR2 FYNNEI, per germline. CDR3 protein: CASSDVAGREQYF. CDR3 DNA sequence: TGTGCCAGCAGCGATGTAGCGGGACGGGAGCAGTACTTC.

The chain combines TRBV4-1 with TRBJ2-1; TRBD1 might be the D (6 bases). The CDR3 runs to 18 residues. The V and J ends lost 2 bases and 0 bases respectively, with 17 bases between them. Germline loops: CDR1 MGHRA, CDR2 YSYEKL. DNA for the CDR3: TGCGCCAGCAGCCAATTAGGGGGTCGGTCGAGCTCCTACAATGAGCAGTTCTTC. Translating gives CASSQLGGRSSSYNEQFF.

This sequence joins TRBV3-1 (or the pseudogene TRBV3-2) and TRBJ2-1, with D perhaps TRBD1 (7 bases). Germline CDR1 reads LGHDT; CDR2 reads YNNKEL (reference sequence). V was cut by 7 bases and J by 9 bases, with 19 bases left in between. This CDR3 contains 14 residues. CDR3 loop: CASKPPGTAGEQFF. The CDR3 nucleotides are TGTGCCAGCAAGCCCCCGGGGACAGCGGGTGAGCAGTTCTTC.

This chain links TRBV11-3 with TRBJ2-2, with TRBD2 identical over 7 bases. V gave up 5 bases and J gave up 0 bases; unmatched junction bases: 6. The CDR3 runs to 16 residues. The germline V gene encodes CDR1 SGHNT and CDR2 YENEEA. In DNA, the CDR3 is TGTGCCAGCAGCCACCGTGGGGGGGCGAACACCGGGGAGCTGTTTTTT. Translation gives CASSHRGGANTGELFF.

CDR3 region: CASKTGKYGYTF. The CDR3 nucleotides are TGTGCCAGCAAAACAGGGAAGTATGGCTACACCTTC. The rearrangement joins TRBV28 to TRBJ1-2; tentative D call: TRBD1 (6 bases). Germline V gene sequence: CDR1 MDHEN, CDR2 SYDVKM. Trimming removed 7 bases at V and 5 bases at J, with 11 bases between. The CDR3 contains 12 residues.